The rows below give T cell receptor beta chains drawn from one sample of a study of PD-1 blockade in classical Hodgkin lymphoma. Measured with immunoSEQ multiplex PCR; TCRdb has only the in-frame clones, and not every one. The profile shows approximately 7,600 clones, approximately 80% of them singletons. This sample comprised CD8+ T cells from blood, obtained before the fourth cycle of nivolumab. These receptors came from a human donor with classical Hodgkin lymphoma. CDR3s include the opening cysteine and the closing phenylalanine or tryptophan. D genes are given only for firm matches. Clone size is not always given. Where it is, it says once, few, many or a class for expanded clones.

CDR3 length: 14; clone size: -; V gene: TRBV9; J gene: TRBJ2-1; D gene: TRBD2; CDR3 DNA: TGTGCCAGCAGCGCTAGCGGGGGGGCAGATGAGCAGTTCTTC; CDR3 protein: CASSASGGADEQFF
CDR3 length: 15; clone size: -; V gene: TRBV5-8; J gene: TRBJ1-4; D gene: TRBD1; CDR3 DNA: TGTGCCAGCAGCCCCAAGACAGGGTTCAGGGAAAAACTGTTTTTT; CDR3 protein: CASSPKTGFREKLFF
CDR3 length: 16; clone size: -; V gene: TRBV19; J gene: TRBJ1-2; D gene: -; CDR3 DNA: TGTGCCAGTAGTACCTCCAGTACGGCAAGCAACTATGGCTACACCTTC; CDR3 protein: CASSTSSTASNYGYTF
CDR3 length: 14; clone size: -; V gene: TRBV7-2; J gene: TRBJ2-7; D gene: -; CDR3 DNA: TGTGCCAGCAGCTTAGACGGGAGCTCCTACGAGCAGTACTTC; CDR3 protein: CASSLDGSSYEQYF
CDR3 length: 18; clone size: -; V gene: TRBV6-1; J gene: TRBJ2-1; D gene: TRBD1; CDR3 DNA: TGTGCCAGCAGTGAAAGGGACAGGGACTACACCTTCTACAATGAGCAGTTCTTC; CDR3 protein: CASSERDRDYTFYNEQFF
CDR3 length: 19; clone size: -; V gene: TRBV6-1; J gene: TRBJ1-4; D gene: -; CDR3 DNA: TGTGCCAGCAGTGAAGATCGCGGGAGGGAGGGAGCAACTAATGAAAAACTGTTTTTT; CDR3 protein: CASSEDRGREGATNEKLFF
CDR3 length: 19; clone size: -; V gene: TRBV27; J gene: TRBJ2-3; D gene: -; CDR3 DNA: TGTGCCAGCAGAGGGGGACTGACAATAAACCCCCAATACACAGATACGCAGTATTTT; CDR3 protein: CASRGGLTINPQYTDTQYF
CDR3 length: 16; clone size: -; V gene: TRBV10-3; J gene: TRBJ1-5; D gene: -; CDR3 DNA: TGTGCCATCAGTGATGGGGCGGACTATAGCAATCAGCCCCAGCATTTT; CDR3 protein: CAISDGADYSNQPQHF
CDR3 length: 11; clone size: few; V gene: TRBV30; J gene: TRBJ1-4; D gene: -; CDR3 DNA: TGTGCCTGGAACTTGAATGAAAAACTGTTTTTT; CDR3 protein: CAWNLNEKLFF
CDR3 length: 16; clone size: -; V gene: TRBV7-6; J gene: TRBJ2-1; D gene: TRBD2; CDR3 DNA: TGTGCCAGCAGCTTTGCGACTAGCGGAAAGTACAATGAGCAGTTCTTC; CDR3 protein: CASSFATSGKYNEQFF
CDR3 length: 15; clone size: -; V gene: TRBV28; J gene: TRBJ1-5; D gene: -; CDR3 DNA: TGTGCCAGCAGTTTTGGGCAGGGGTTTAGGCAGCCCCAGCATTTT; CDR3 protein: CASSFGQGFRQPQHF
CDR3 length: 13; clone size: -; V gene: TRBV2; J gene: TRBJ2-3; D gene: -; CDR3 DNA: TGTGCCAGCACCTCGACACGCACAGATACGCAGTATTTT; CDR3 protein: CASTSTRTDTQYF
CDR3 length: 16; clone size: -; V gene: TRBV5-6; J gene: TRBJ2-7; D gene: -; CDR3 DNA: TGTGCCAGCAGCACGCTTGGTCTCACTAGTCGCGACGAGCAGTACTTC; CDR3 protein: CASSTLGLTSRDEQYF
CDR3 length: 17; clone size: -; V gene: TRBV10-2; J gene: TRBJ2-4; D gene: TRBD1; CDR3 DNA: TGCGCCAGCAGTGAACCTAGGGACAGGGGGCATCAAGGCATTCAGTACTTC; CDR3 protein: CASSEPRDRGHQGIQYF
CDR3 length: 11; clone size: -; V gene: TRBV10-2; J gene: TRBJ2-7; D gene: -; CDR3 DNA: TGCGCCAGCAGTGATTTGTCCGAGCAGTACTTC; CDR3 protein: CASSDLSEQYF
CDR3 length: 14; clone size: medium-sized; V gene: TRBV29-1; J gene: TRBJ2-7; D gene: TRBD1; CDR3 DNA: TGCAGCGTACTACAGAACAGGGGTATCTACGAGCAGTACTTC; CDR3 protein: CSVLQNRGIYEQYF
CDR3 length: 16; clone size: few; V gene: TRBV11-3; J gene: TRBJ2-1; D gene: -; CDR3 DNA: TGTGCCAGCAGCTGGTATAGCGTTAGCTCCTACAATGAGCAGTTCTTC; CDR3 protein: CASSWYSVSSYNEQFF
CDR3 length: 12; clone size: -; V gene: TRBV10-3; J gene: TRBJ2-7; D gene: -; CDR3 DNA: TGTGCCATCGGGAAGGGAACCTACGAGCAGTACTTC; CDR3 protein: CAIGKGTYEQYF
CDR3 length: 11; clone size: -; V gene: TRBV7-9; J gene: TRBJ1-1; D gene: -; CDR3 DNA: TGTGCCCCGAGCCGGGGCGCTGAAGCTTTCTTT; CDR3 protein: CAPSRGAEAFF
CDR3 length: 15; clone size: -; V gene: TRBV15; J gene: TRBJ1-6; D gene: -; CDR3 DNA: TGTGCCACCAGCAGAGATCTGGGGTCTCATTCACCCCTCCACTTT; CDR3 protein: CATSRDLGSHSPLHF
CDR3 length: 13; clone size: -; V gene: TRBV9; J gene: TRBJ1-6; D gene: -; CDR3 DNA: TGTGCCAGCAGCGAAACAGGAAATTCACCCCTCCACTTT; CDR3 protein: CASSETGNSPLHF
CDR3 length: 14; clone size: few; V gene: TRBV5-1; J gene: TRBJ2-7; D gene: -; CDR3 DNA: TGCGCCAGCAGCTTCACAGGGGGGGCCTACGAGCAGTACTTC; CDR3 protein: CASSFTGGAYEQYF
CDR3 length: 15; clone size: -; V gene: TRBV29-1; J gene: TRBJ2-1; D gene: TRBD1; CDR3 DNA: TGCAGCGTCTCCGGACAGGTCGGGTTTTGGGATGAGCAGTTCTTC; CDR3 protein: CSVSGQVGFWDEQFF
CDR3 length: 16; clone size: -; V gene: TRBV9; J gene: TRBJ2-3; D gene: TRBD2; CDR3 DNA: TGTGCCAGCAGCCCTCAGGGGAAGCGGGAGTTAGATACGCAGTATTTT; CDR3 protein: CASSPQGKRELDTQYF